The 30 T cell receptor beta chains below all came from one sample that was sequenced in a study of T-cell memory formation after mild COVID-19 (dated by TCRdb to the early 2020s). Receptors were amplified or captured by 5' RACE. Instrument on record: Illumina NovaSeq 6000. Using fastp trimming at Q25 and MiXCR clonotype assembly, TCRdb reanalyzed the public sequencing data and kept in-frame beta chains. Each entry merges the rows of one CDR3 protein and shows their most common DNA and genes. The sample profile shows a few hundred thousand distinct CDR3 sequences; roughly 18% of them were found once. In total, the top ten clones hold about 21% of the sample. Input material: PBMCs or a T cell subset sorted from them (not recorded which). The receptors come from a man between 18 and 35 years old who had mild COVID-19 (a few samples of this study predate the infection). The sample titles of this study are shuffled in the database, so cell type and time point are left out; the donor was told from shared clones.

This chain links TRBV3-1 with TRBJ2-5, with 8 bases fitting TRBD2. The CDR3 has 12 residues. Per the germline V gene, CDR1 is LGHDT and CDR2 is YNNKEL (reference sequence). V shed 0 bases and J 14 bases; nucleotides not matched to a gene: 5. For the CDR3, the DNA is TGTGCCAGCAGCCAAGAGGGGACTAGGTTTTACTTC. The encoded protein is CASSQEGTRFYF.

The chain has TRBV20-1 and TRBJ2-7; tentative D call: TRBD1 (7 bases). V lost 5 bases and J lost 6, with 20 bases in between. Looked up from germline, CDR1 is DFQATT and CDR2 is SNEGSKA (reference sequence). The CDR3 loop spans 14 amino acids. This CDR3 is CSARQGGQPVEQYV. The CDR3 DNA follows: TGCAGTGCTCGTCAGGGGGGACAACCCGTCGAGCAGTACGTC.

This clonotype was counted a few times. The rearrangement links TRBV4-2 to TRBJ2-2, with 10 bases fitting TRBD1. Germline CDR1 reads LGHNA; CDR2 reads YNFKEQ. This CDR3 contains 16 residues. With V trimmed by 4 bases and J by 8 bases, 10 bases remained unmatched. CDR3: CASSLSGQGTSGELFF. The CDR3 bases are TGTGCCAGCAGCCTTTCGGGACAGGGGACGTCGGGGGAGCTGTTTTTT.

J is TRBJ1-4 and V is TRBV7-2, with TRBD1 matching 11 bases. The trim removed 4 bases at V and 10 bases at J, leaving 5 bases unmatched. The CDR3 sequence is 14 residues long. From germline, CDR1 is SGHTA and CDR2 FQGNSA. The CDR3 sequence: CASSSPGQGGKLFF. In nucleotides, the CDR3 is TGTGCCAGCAGCTCGCCGGGACAGGGGGGAAAACTGTTTTTT.

The sample holds a few counts of this clonotype. This rearrangement joins TRBV5-1 to TRBJ2-1; 8 bases map to TRBD1. J was trimmed by 0 bases and V by 2 bases; bases with no gene match: 1. The CDR3 totals 15 residues. CDR1 is SGHRS and CDR2 is YFSETQ in the germline V gene. CDR3 bases: TGCGCCAGCAGCTTACAGGGGGACTCCTACAATGAGCAGTTCTTC. Amino acid sequence: CASSLQGDSYNEQFF.

V is TRBV7-2 and J is TRBJ1-2; possible D gene TRBD1, 6 bases. V was shortened by 1 base and J by 4 bases, with 10 bases between the two germline ends. This CDR3 comprises 14 residues. The germline CDR1 and CDR2 sequences are SGHTA and FQGNSA. The CDR3 DNA reads TGTGCCAGCAGCTTAGACAGGGCTCCCTATGGCTACACCTTC. Residues: CASSLDRAPYGYTF.

The gene calls are TRBV7-8 and TRBJ2-1; D could derive from TRBD1 or TRBD2 (5 bases each). This CDR3 has 15 amino acids. CDR1 is SGHVS, CDR2 FQNEAQ, per germline. Between the trimmed V and J ends, which lost 5 bases and 5 bases, there was a span of 16 bases. The CDR3 region is CASSPSLGRDNEQFF. In nucleotides, the CDR3 is TGTGCCAGCAGCCCCTCCTTGGGGCGGGACAATGAGCAGTTCTTC.

The chain joins TRBV12-3 or TRBV12-4 to TRBJ1-2; 8 bases map to TRBD1. The CDR3 consists of 14 residues. The J segment lost 2 bases and the V segment lost 2 bases, leaving 1 base of the junction unmatched. The CDR3 DNA follows: TGTGCCAGCAGTTTATCAGGGGGCAACTATGGCTACACCTTC. This sequence encodes CASSLSGGNYGYTF.

The rearrangement links TRBV29-1 to TRBJ2-7; 7 nucleotides match TRBD1. V gave up 4 bases and J gave up 3 bases; unmatched junction bases: 0. Germline CDR1 is SQVTM and CDR2 is ANQGSEA. There are 11 residues in the CDR3. This CDR3 reads CSVGTGYEQYF. CDR3 nucleotides: TGCAGCGTTGGGACAGGCTACGAGCAGTACTTC.

The chain carries TRBV7-6 and TRBJ2-5; D remains ambiguous. Germline-derived CDR1 and CDR2 are SGHVS and FNYEAQ. This CDR3 is built from 17 residues. Trimming stripped 4 bases from V and 4 bases from J, with 22 bases between. The CDR3 loop is CASSSAPPVVPPETQYF. The CDR3, as DNA: TGTGCCAGCAGCTCAGCGCCTCCGGTGGTTCCCCCAGAGACCCAGTACTTC.

In this sample, this clonotype turned up many times. The chain couples TRBV5-1 to TRBJ2-5; D could derive from TRBD1 or TRBD2 (5 bases each). The germline gives CDR1 SGHRS, CDR2 YFSETQ. The CDR3 sequence is 15 residues long. V lost 2 bases, J lost 3 bases, and 14 bases lay in between. CDR3 nucleotides: TGCGCCAGCAGCTTTGAGGGGAGAGGGGAAGAGACCCAGTACTTC. This gives the protein CASSFEGRGEETQYF.

This chain connects TRBV5-1 to TRBJ1-4; TRBD1 might be the D (5 bases). Germline CDR1 is SGHRS and CDR2 is YFSETQ. Trimming took off 1 base at V and 5 bases at J, with 9 bases between the two ends. The CDR3 totals 14 residues. The CDR3 is CASSLTGENEKLFF. The CDR3 DNA reads TGCGCCAGCAGCTTGACGGGGGAGAATGAAAAACTGTTTTTT.

This clonotype was recorded many times. This chain connects TRBV5-1 to TRBJ1-1, with TRBD1 identical over 7 bases. With V trimmed by 4 bases and J by 5 bases, 5 bases remained unmatched. This CDR3 contains 13 residues. CDR1 is SGHRS, CDR2 YFSETQ, per germline. The CDR3 DNA sequence: TGCGCCAGCAGCCAACAGGGGCAAACTGAAGCTTTCTTT. Amino acid sequence: CASSQQGQTEAFF.

This clonotype was seen a few times. The CDR3 protein is CASSPVLRGNQETQYF. Here the CDR3 DNA reads TGTGCCAGCTCACCTGTTTTAAGGGGGAATCAAGAGACCCAGTACTTC. V gene TRBV18 combines with J gene TRBJ2-5; TRBD1 might be the D (6 bases). This CDR3 has 16 residues. Germline V lookup: CDR1 KGHSH, CDR2 LQKENI. V lost 3 bases and J 2 bases, leaving 16 bases between the germline ends. The entire variable domain, with the rest obtained from reference TRBV18 and TRBJ2-5, is as follows: NAGVMQNPRHLVRRRGQEARLRCSPMKGHSHVYWYRQLPEEGLKFMVYLQKENIIDESGMPKERFSAEFPKEGPSILRIQQVVRGDSAAYFCASSPVLRGNQETQYFGPGTRLLVL.

The genes are TRBV5-1 and TRBJ1-1, with D possibly TRBD1 on 6 matching bases. Germline values: CDR1 SGHRS, CDR2 YFSETQ. The CDR3 covers 15 residues. Trimming removed 0 bases from V and 0 bases from J, with 9 bases in between. The CDR3 DNA reads TGCGCCAGCAGCTTGGCGGGGGCGATGAACACTGAAGCTTTCTTT. As protein: CASSLAGAMNTEAFF. The full variable domain, completed using reference TRBV5-1 and TRBJ1-1, is KAGVTQTPRYLIKTRGQQVTLSCSPISGHRSVSWYQQTPGQGLQFLFEYFSETQRNKGNFPGRFSGRQFSNSRSEMNVSTLELGDSALYLCASSLAGAMNTEAFFGQGTRLTVV.

This clonotype was detected only a few times. At one end, the junction sequence differs from germline, possibly due to a read error. The rearrangement joins TRBV7-7 to TRBJ2-5; D is ambiguous. The length of the CDR3 is 15 residues. From germline, CDR1 is SSHAT and CDR2 FNYEAQ (reference sequence). CDR3 sequence (DNA): TGTGCTAGCAGCCTTAGTAGGTCGGAAGTAGGGACCCAGTACTTC. It translates to CASSLSRSEVGTQYF.

This clonotype occurred a few times. V is TRBV5-1 and J is TRBJ1-2; D is uncertain. The CDR3 contains 13 residues. The ends were cut back, 4 bases at V and 3 bases at J, with 10 bases in the middle. From germline, CDR1 is SGHRS and CDR2 YFSETQ. The CDR3 region is CASSQDSDYGYTF. CDR3 DNA sequence: TGCGCCAGCAGCCAGGACTCTGACTATGGCTACACCTTC. Full variable domain (outside the CDR3, taken from reference TRBV5-1 and TRBJ1-2): KAGVTQTPRYLIKTRGQQVTLSCSPISGHRSVSWYQQTPGQGLQFLFEYFSETQRNKGNFPGRFSGRQFSNSRSEMNVSTLELGDSALYLCASSQDSDYGYTFGSGTRLTVV.

This clonotype came up many times. The chain is built from TRBV5-1 and TRBJ2-1; D not certain. Germline-derived CDR1 and CDR2 are SGHRS and YFSETQ. Trimming took off 0 bases at V and 1 base at J, with 8 bases between the two ends. The CDR3 is made up of 15 amino acids. The CDR3 sequence is CASSLAEFSYNEQFF. CDR3 in DNA: TGCGCCAGCAGCTTGGCGGAATTTTCCTACAATGAGCAGTTCTTC.

This clonotype came up a few times. The chain recombines TRBV5-1 with TRBJ2-1, with 11 bases matching TRBD2. This CDR3 contains 17 residues. J lost 9 bases, V lost 4 bases, and 15 bases had no gene match. CDR1 is SGHRS, CDR2 YFSETQ, per germline. CDR3 nucleotide sequence: TGCGCCAGCAGCCCGACGCCCCTAGCGGGGGGATCCGGTGAGCAGTTCTTC. As protein: CASSPTPLAGGSGEQFF.

The chain is built from TRBV29-1 and TRBJ2-5; the match to TRBD1 covers 10 bases. This CDR3 spans 13 amino acids. Germline lookup yields CDR1 SQVTM and CDR2 ANQGSEA. After removal of 6 bases from V and 5 bases from J, the junction contained 6 bases not matched to a gene. In nucleotides, the CDR3 is TGCAGCGTGGGGACAGGGGCAAGGGAGACCCAGTACTTC. Its translation is CSVGTGARETQYF.

This chain uses TRBV11-2 with TRBJ2-1; 10 bases map to TRBD2. The V segment lost 1 base and the J segment 7 bases; nucleotides outside the gene matches: 19. From germline, CDR1 is SGHAT and CDR2 FQNNGV. This CDR3 spans 20 amino acids. DNA of the CDR3: TGTGCCAGCAGCTTAGTATCGTCCCCGGTATTAGCGGGGGGCCTGAATGAGCAGTTCTTC. Its translation: CASSLVSSPVLAGGLNEQFF.

In its sample, this clonotype was seen a few times. This chain links TRBV6-1 with TRBJ1-5; possible D gene TRBD1, 6 bases. Germline-derived CDR1 and CDR2 are MNHNS and SASEGT. Between the trimmed V and J ends, which lost 6 bases and 7 bases, there was a span of 10 bases. The CDR3 consists of 12 residues. In nucleotides, the CDR3 is TGTGCCAGCAGCACAGGGCTCCAGCCCCAGCATTTT. It yields the protein CASSTGLQPQHF.

This clonotype was counted many times. The chain is built from TRBV9 and TRBJ2-7; no clear D. The length of the CDR3 is 14 residues. Trimming took off 0 bases at V and 7 bases at J, with 14 bases between the two ends. Germline lookup yields CDR1 SGDLS and CDR2 YYNGEE. CDR3 region: CASSVEPRSEEQYF. CDR3 sequence (DNA): TGTGCCAGCAGCGTAGAGCCCAGGAGTGAGGAGCAGTACTTC.

The chain is built from TRBV10-3 and TRBJ1-5; the D is unclear. The CDR3 consists of 13 residues. Germline CDR1 is ENHRY and CDR2 is SYGVKD. Trimming stripped 3 bases from V and 0 bases from J, with 3 bases between. This CDR3 is CAISDYSNQPQHF. DNA of the CDR3: TGTGCCATCAGTGACTATAGCAATCAGCCCCAGCATTTT.

Only a few counts were recorded for this clonotype. The gene calls are TRBV6-2 or TRBV6-3 and TRBJ2-5; 10 nucleotides agree with TRBD2. V was pared by 4 bases and J by 5 bases, with 7 bases of the junction left unmatched. CDR3 length: 15 residues. Germline loops: CDR1 MNHEY, CDR2 SVGEGT. CDR3 loop: CASSSSGGVPETQYF. The CDR3 DNA reads as TGTGCCAGCAGTTCCAGCGGGGGGGTTCCCGAGACCCAGTACTTC.

J is TRBJ2-5 and V is TRBV12-3 or TRBV12-4; TRBD2 matches at 9 bases. The CDR3 spans 17 residues. The V segment lost 7 bases and the J segment 4 bases; nucleotides outside the gene matches: 16. CDR3 DNA: TGTGCCAGCAACAAAGAGGTAGCGGGGGCCGAGGGAGAGACCCAGTACTTC. Protein sequence: CASNKEVAGAEGETQYF.

This clonotype was found once. The chain has TRBV5-4 and TRBJ2-3; 12 bases agree with TRBD2. V lost 4 bases, J lost 3 bases, and 12 bases stayed unmatched. Germline V gives CDR1 SGHNT, CDR2 YYREEE (reference sequence). CDR3 size: 18 residues. The CDR3: CASSRGLAGSRGTDTQYF. The DNA of the CDR3 is TGTGCCAGCAGCCGAGGACTAGCGGGGAGCCGGGGAACAGATACGCAGTATTTT. Full variable domain (remainder filled in from reference TRBV5-4 and TRBJ2-3): ETGVTQSPTHLIKTRGQQVTLRCSSQSGHNTVSWYQQALGQGPQFIFQYYREEENGRGNFPPRFSGLQFPNYSSELNVNALELDDSALYLCASSRGLAGSRGTDTQYFGPGTRLTVL.

This rearrangement joins TRBV7-9 to TRBJ2-3; weak D call: TRBD1 (8 bases). Germline V lookup: CDR1 SEHNR, CDR2 FQNEAQ (reference sequence). V dropped 5 bases and J dropped 2 bases, with 20 bases sitting between them. The CDR3 spans 17 residues. The CDR3 sequence: CASSGTNRGRVTDTQYF. The CDR3, as DNA: TGTGCCAGCAGCGGGACGAACAGGGGGAGGGTCACAGATACGCAGTATTTT.

There are a few counts of this clonotype. The chain has TRBV5-1 and TRBJ1-4; 7 nucleotides match TRBD1. After removal of 4 bases from V and 7 bases from J, the junction contained 4 bases not matched to a gene. This CDR3 comprises 13 residues. CDR1 is SGHRS, CDR2 YFSETQ, per germline. Here the CDR3 reads CASSLGTAEKLFF. The CDR3 DNA reads as TGCGCCAGCAGCCTCGGGACAGCTGAAAAACTGTTTTTT.

The rearrangement uses TRBV28 and TRBJ2-4; tentatively, D is TRBD2 (7 bases). Germline V CDR1 and CDR2: MDHEN, SYDVKM. This CDR3 spans 13 amino acids. In DNA form, the CDR3 reads TGTGCTTCGAAGAGGAGGGGGGGCAACATTCAGTACTTC. It is translated as CASKRRGGNIQYF.